This T cell receptor beta chain is from a study of immune evolution from preneoplasia to lung adenocarcinoma. About the study: HLA loss of heterozygosity: about 7% AIS, roughly 15% MIA, about 35% ADC, none AAH. General observations from the study: Later-stage lesions appeared to have more T cells, more diversity, less clonality. KRAS-mutant nodules had the highest T cell clonality.

Regarding this clone: No antigen is known for it.

Patients had resection in Japan or China between about 2013 and 2017. Method: immunoSEQ multiplex PCR; TCRdb's copy keeps in-frame clones and lacks some. Of around 21,000 clones in the sample, about 71% are singletons; the top ten hold roughly 5.9%. Germline V gives CDR1 SGHNT, CDR2 YENEEA. The V and J ends lost 6 bases and 7 bases, in that order; junction bases with no gene match: 8. There are 14 residues in the CDR3. The receptor's source is a person in their sixties with lung adenocarcinoma. The specimen sequenced was FFPE invasive lung adenocarcinoma tissue. The genes are TRBV11-3 and TRBJ2-2; TRBD1 matches at 7 bases. The CDR3 DNA follows: TGTGCCAGCAGTTTGGACAGGCAGGGCGGGGAGCTGTTTTTT. Its translation is CASSLDRQGGELFF. Using reference TRBV11-3 and TRBJ2-2 for the parts outside the CDR3, the full variable domain is EAGVVQSPRYKIIEKKQPVAFWCNPISGHNTLYWYLQNLGQGPELLIRYENEEAVDDSQLPKDRFSAERLKGVDSTLKIQPAELGDSAVYLCASSLDRQGGELFFGEGSRLTVL.